The 20 T cell receptor beta chains below all came from one sample that was sequenced in a study of blood T cell repertoires in COVID-19. Using immunoSEQ multiplex PCR, the repertoire was profiled, and TCRdb retains in-frame clones only, with some absent. The table includes tens of thousands of clones, more than 65% detected once. Sequences were obtained from peripheral blood. The receptor source for this set is a man in his fifties or sixties with acute or convalescent COVID-19.

CDR3 sequence (DNA): TGCAGCGTCCCGTCGGGAGCGCGGGGAACTAATGAAAAACTGTTTTTT. Amino acid sequence: CSVPSGARGTNEKLFF. The gene calls are TRBV29-1 and TRBJ1-4; D is ambiguous. Trimming removed 6 bases at V and 1 base at J, with 18 bases between. CDR1 is SQVTM and CDR2 is ANQGSEA in the germline V gene. The CDR3 contains 16 residues.

The chain uses TRBV28 and TRBJ1-5; D is undetermined. The CDR3 totals 15 residues. The V gene lost 4 bases and the J gene lost 9 bases, with 19 bases spanning the gap. Germline assignment: CDR1 MDHEN and CDR2 SYDVKM. This CDR3 is CASSSTRRPGRPQHF. Here the CDR3 DNA reads TGTGCCAGCAGTTCCACTCGGCGGCCGGGGAGGCCCCAGCATTTT.

This sequence joins TRBV6-2 or TRBV6-3 and TRBJ1-2; D gene ambiguous. The CDR3 sequence is 13 residues long. Between the trimmed V and J ends, which lost 3 bases and 4 bases, there was a span of 9 bases. The germline CDR1 and CDR2 sequences are MNHEY and SVGEGT. CDR3 region: CASSYQVFYGYTF. In DNA form, the CDR3 reads TGTGCCAGCAGTTATCAGGTCTTCTATGGCTACACCTTC.

The rearrangement joins TRBV5-4 to TRBJ2-7; the match to TRBD1 covers 7 bases. Germline loops: CDR1 SGHNT, CDR2 YYREEE (reference sequence). V shed 0 bases and J 6 bases; nucleotides not matched to a gene: 9. This CDR3 is built from 15 residues. CDR3 amino acids: CASSLDPGGKREQYF. The CDR3 nucleotides read TGTGCCAGCAGCTTGGATCCAGGGGGTAAGCGCGAGCAGTACTTC.

The chain joins TRBV12-3 or TRBV12-4 to TRBJ2-5; possible D gene TRBD1, 6 bases. There are 13 residues in the CDR3. Trimming left V 1 base short and J 5 bases short, with 8 bases between. The CDR3 region is CASSLGTAETQYF. CDR3 sequence (DNA): TGTGCCAGCAGTTTAGGGACAGCTGAGACCCAGTACTTC.

V gene TRBV7-6 combines with J gene TRBJ2-1; 7 nucleotides line up with TRBD1. Germline values: CDR1 SGHVS, CDR2 FNYEAQ. The CDR3 contains 15 residues. V was pared by 2 bases and J by 4 bases, with 5 bases of the junction left unmatched. The CDR3 here is CASSLTGTAYNEQFF. CDR3 in DNA: TGTGCCAGCAGCTTAACCGGGACAGCATACAATGAGCAGTTCTTC.

The V and J genes are TRBV7-2 and TRBJ1-2; D not resolved. CDR3 length equals 14 residues. CDR1 SGHTA and CDR2 FQGNSA come from the germline V gene. V gave up 2 bases and J gave up 4 bases, with 11 bases separating them. CDR3 sequence: CASSLSPTLYGYTF. The CDR3 DNA sequence: TGTGCCAGCAGCTTAAGCCCAACTCTCTATGGCTACACCTTC. The full variable domain, in which reference TRBV7-2 and TRBJ1-2 provide the parts outside the CDR3, is GAGVSQSPSNKVTEKGKDVELRCDPISGHTALYWYRQSLGQGLEFLIYFQGNSAPDKSGLPSDRFSAERTGGSVSTLTIQRTQQEDSAVYLCASSLSPTLYGYTFGSGTRLTVV.

The chain employs TRBV25-1 and TRBJ2-2; 7 nucleotides match TRBD1. V dropped 4 bases and J dropped 4; count of bases not matched to a gene: 6. The germline CDR1 and CDR2 sequences are MGHDK and SYGVNS. The length of the CDR3 is 15 residues. The CDR3 DNA reads as TGTGCCAGCAGTGCTCGGACAGGACTCACCGGGGAGCTGTTTTTT. Residues: CASSARTGLTGELFF.

This sequence joins TRBV11-2 and TRBJ1-2; D is uncertain. CDR3 length: 12 residues. Germline values: CDR1 SGHAT, CDR2 FQNNGV. V was trimmed by 8 bases and J by 1 base, leaving 8 bases between them. The CDR3 bases are TGTGCCAGCTCCTCTGTTAACTATGGCTACACCTTC. Protein sequence: CASSSVNYGYTF.

The chain links TRBV2 to TRBJ1-1; a weak D match, TRBD1 (5 bases). V lost 8 bases and J lost 1, with 17 bases in between. Germline V CDR1 and CDR2: SNHLY, FYNNEI. The CDR3 spans 15 residues. CDR3 loop: CASQSWAGPNTEAFF. The CDR3 DNA sequence: TGTGCCAGCCAGTCGTGGGCAGGGCCGAACACTGAAGCTTTCTTT. The variable domain in full, with the rest retrieved from reference TRBV2 and TRBJ1-1, is EPEVTQTPSHQVTQMGQEVILRCVPISNHLYFYWYRQILGQKVEFLVSFYNNEISEKSEIFDDQFSVERPDGSNFTLKIRSTKLEDSAMYFCASQSWAGPNTEAFFGQGTRLTVV.

This chain uses TRBV7-2 with TRBJ1-2, with D perhaps TRBD1 (6 bases). The germline V and J ends were trimmed by 3 bases and 8 bases, with 16 bases remaining between them. The CDR3 loop spans 14 amino acids. CDR1 is SGHTA, CDR2 FQGNSA, per germline. The CDR3 region has the DNA TGTGCCAGCAGCTTGAATTCGCGGGGGCGGGGCTACACCTTC. Encoded protein: CASSLNSRGRGYTF.

This chain uses TRBV2 with TRBJ1-3; 7 bases line up with TRBD1. V shed 2 bases and J 1 base; nucleotides not matched to a gene: 2. This CDR3 has 15 residues. Germline loops: CDR1 SNHLY, CDR2 FYNNEI. This CDR3 reads CASSERTGSGNTIYF. The CDR3 nucleotides are TGTGCCAGCAGTGAAAGGACAGGTTCTGGAAACACCATATATTTT.

The chain employs TRBV6-4 and TRBJ2-3, with D maybe TRBD1 (6 bases). The CDR3 runs to 15 residues. Trimming shortened V by 0 bases and J by 4 bases, and 11 bases separated the two germline ends. Germline loops: CDR1 MRHNA, CDR2 SNTAGT. CDR3 residues: CASSDSKQGPDTQYF. The CDR3 DNA sequence: TGTGCCAGCAGTGACTCTAAACAGGGTCCAGATACGCAGTATTTT.

The gene calls are TRBV6-6 and TRBJ1-2; TRBD1 matches at 8 bases. Losses at the gene ends were 2 bases for V and 3 bases for J; bases not matched to a gene: 5. This CDR3 comprises 15 residues. The germline CDR1 and CDR2 sequences are MNHNY and SVGAGI (reference sequence). CDR3 bases: TGTGCCAGCAGTTACGGACAGGGCAATGACTATGGCTACACCTTC. It codes for CASSYGQGNDYGYTF.

The rearrangement joins TRBV11-2 to TRBJ1-2; TRBD1 aligns across 9 bases. Trimming took 3 bases from V and 6 from J; bases not matched to a gene: 8. The CDR3 is made up of 15 amino acids. CDR1 is SGHAT and CDR2 is FQNNGV in the germline V gene. This CDR3 reads CASSFRQGEGNGYTF. CDR3 nucleotide sequence: TGTGCCAGCAGCTTTCGACAGGGGGAAGGGAATGGCTACACCTTC.

This clone appeared once. This chain connects TRBV29-1 to TRBJ1-2; D perhaps matches TRBD1 (6 bases). V was shortened by 4 bases and J by 2 bases, with 14 bases between the two germline ends. Germline loops: CDR1 SQVTM, CDR2 ANQGSEA. The CDR3 extends over 14 amino acids. The CDR3 DNA follows: TGCAGCGTTGGGGGACCACAGGGAAACTATGGCTACACCTTC. As protein: CSVGGPQGNYGYTF.

This clone was picked up one time. The rearrangement links TRBV28 to TRBJ2-4, with 8 bases aligning to TRBD1. Germline V gene lookup returns CDR1 MDHEN and CDR2 SYDVKM. The V segment lost 3 bases and the J segment 2 bases; nucleotides outside the gene matches: 9. CDR3 length: 17 residues. CDR3 region: CASSFKYGQGSKNIQYF. CDR3 nucleotides: TGTGCCAGCAGTTTCAAGTACGGACAGGGTTCCAAAAACATTCAGTACTTC.

This clone was counted many times. This chain connects TRBV7-2 to TRBJ2-7; tentative D call: TRBD2 (6 bases). The CDR3 sequence is 14 residues long. V was trimmed by 4 bases and J by 6 bases, leaving 16 bases between them. Germline V lookup: CDR1 SGHTA, CDR2 FQGNSA. In DNA, the CDR3 is TGTGCCAGCAGCTCAAACGGGGGATTGGGCGAGCAGTACTTC. The encoded protein is CASSSNGGLGEQYF.

The V call is TRBV9, the J call TRBJ1-2, with 9 bases identical to TRBD1. CDR3 length: 12 residues. Trimming removed 7 bases from V and 7 bases from J; junction bases left unmatched: 5. Per the germline V gene, CDR1 is SGDLS and CDR2 is YYNGEE. The CDR3 nucleotides read TGTGCCAGCGCACAGGGGGCCGGTGGCTACACCTTC. Translating gives CASAQGAGGYTF.

The chain carries TRBV30 and TRBJ1-1; unclear D gene. CDR1 is GTSNPN and CDR2 is SVGIG in the germline V gene (reference sequence). CDR3 length equals 13 residues. Deletions cut 0 bases from V and 5 bases from J, with 10 bases between. The CDR3 DNA follows: TGTGCCTGGAGTGTACGACTGCGGACTGAAGCTTTCTTT. As protein: CAWSVRLRTEAFF.